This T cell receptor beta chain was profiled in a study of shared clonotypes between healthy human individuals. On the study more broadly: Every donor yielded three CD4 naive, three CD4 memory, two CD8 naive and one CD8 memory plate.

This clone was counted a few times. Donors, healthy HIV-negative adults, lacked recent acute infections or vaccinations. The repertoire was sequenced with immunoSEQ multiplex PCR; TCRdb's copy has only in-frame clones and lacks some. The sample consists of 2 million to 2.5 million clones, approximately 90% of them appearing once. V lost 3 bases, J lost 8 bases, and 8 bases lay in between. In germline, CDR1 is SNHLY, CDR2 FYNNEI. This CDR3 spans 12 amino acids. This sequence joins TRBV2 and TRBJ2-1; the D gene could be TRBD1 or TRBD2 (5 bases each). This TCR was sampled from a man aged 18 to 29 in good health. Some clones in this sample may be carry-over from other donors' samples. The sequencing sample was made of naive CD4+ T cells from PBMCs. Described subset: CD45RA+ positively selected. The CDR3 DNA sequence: TGTGCCAGCAGTGAGAGGGGCCATGAGCAGTTCTTC. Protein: CASSERGHEQFF.